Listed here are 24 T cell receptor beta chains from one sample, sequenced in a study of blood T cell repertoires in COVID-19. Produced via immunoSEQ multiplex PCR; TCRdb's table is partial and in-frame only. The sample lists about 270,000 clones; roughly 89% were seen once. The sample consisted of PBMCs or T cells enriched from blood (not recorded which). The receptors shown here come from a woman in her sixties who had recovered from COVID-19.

The CDR3 protein is CASSQVPGQGSEKLFF. CDR3 bases: TGCGCCAGCAGCCAAGTCCCGGGACAGGGAAGTGAAAAACTGTTTTTT. This chain links TRBV4-1 with TRBJ1-4; 9 nucleotides align to TRBD1. The CDR3 is made up of 16 amino acids. Germline loops: CDR1 MGHRA, CDR2 YSYEKL. With 1 base clipped from V and 7 bases from J, the junction kept 7 bases outside the gene matches.

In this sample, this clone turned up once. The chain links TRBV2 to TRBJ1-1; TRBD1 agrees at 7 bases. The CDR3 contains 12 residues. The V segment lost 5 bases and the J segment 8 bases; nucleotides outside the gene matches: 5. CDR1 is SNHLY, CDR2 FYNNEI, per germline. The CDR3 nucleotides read TGTGCCAGCAGTTACGGACAGGAGGAAGCTTTCTTT. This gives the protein CASSYGQEEAFF.

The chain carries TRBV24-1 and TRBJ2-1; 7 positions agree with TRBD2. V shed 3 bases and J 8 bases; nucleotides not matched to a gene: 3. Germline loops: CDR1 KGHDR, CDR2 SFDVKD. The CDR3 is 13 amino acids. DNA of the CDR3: TGTGCCACCAGTGATGGACTAGACGATGAGCAGTTCTTC. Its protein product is CATSDGLDDEQFF.

DNA of the CDR3: TGTGCCAGCAGTCGATTTTGGGGGGATGGCTACACCTTC. This sequence encodes CASSRFWGDGYTF. The rearrangement links TRBV12-3 or TRBV12-4 to TRBJ1-2; D is perhaps TRBD1 (5 bases). V was pared by 5 bases and J by 6 bases, with 13 bases between. This CDR3 contains 13 residues.

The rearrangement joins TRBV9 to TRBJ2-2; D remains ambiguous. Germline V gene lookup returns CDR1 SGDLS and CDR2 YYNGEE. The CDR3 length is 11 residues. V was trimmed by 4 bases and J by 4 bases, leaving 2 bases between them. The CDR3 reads CASSRTGELFF. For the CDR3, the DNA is TGTGCCAGCAGCCGCACCGGGGAGCTGTTTTTT.

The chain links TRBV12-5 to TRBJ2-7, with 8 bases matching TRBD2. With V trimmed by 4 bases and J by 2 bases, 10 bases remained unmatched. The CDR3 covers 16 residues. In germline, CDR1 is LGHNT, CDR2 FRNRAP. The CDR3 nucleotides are TGTGCTAGTGGTTCCGACGGGACTAGGGGGACCTACGAGCAGTACTTC. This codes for CASGSDGTRGTYEQYF.

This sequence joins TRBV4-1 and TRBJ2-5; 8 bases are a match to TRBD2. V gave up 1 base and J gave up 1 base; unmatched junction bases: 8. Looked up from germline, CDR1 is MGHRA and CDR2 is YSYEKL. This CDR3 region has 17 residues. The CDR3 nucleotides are TGCGCCAGCAGCCAAGGGATTCTGGCGGGGGGCCAAGAGACCCAGTACTTC. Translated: CASSQGILAGGQETQYF.

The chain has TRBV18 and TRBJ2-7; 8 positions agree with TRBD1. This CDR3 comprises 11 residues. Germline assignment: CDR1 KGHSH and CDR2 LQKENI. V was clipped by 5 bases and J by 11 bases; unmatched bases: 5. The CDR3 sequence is CASSSTGAKYF. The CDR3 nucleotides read TGTGCCAGCTCATCGACAGGGGCAAAGTACTTC.

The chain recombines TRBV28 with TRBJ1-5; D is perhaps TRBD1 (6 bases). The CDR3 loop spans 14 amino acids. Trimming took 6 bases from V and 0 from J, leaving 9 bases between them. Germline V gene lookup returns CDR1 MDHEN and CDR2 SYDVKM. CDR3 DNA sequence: TGTGCCAGCAGCCCAGGGGTTAGCAATCAGCCCCAGCATTTT. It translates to CASSPGVSNQPQHF. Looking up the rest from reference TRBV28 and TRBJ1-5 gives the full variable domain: DVKVTQSSRYLVKRTGEKVFLECVQDMDHENMFWYRQDPGLGLRLIYFSYDVKMKEKGDIPEGYSVSREKKERFSLILESASTNQTSMYLCASSPGVSNQPQHFGDGTRLSIL.

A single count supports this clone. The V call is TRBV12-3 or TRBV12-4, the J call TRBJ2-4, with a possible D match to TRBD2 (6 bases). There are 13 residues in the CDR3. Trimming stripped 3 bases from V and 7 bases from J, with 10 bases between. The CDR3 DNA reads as TGTGCCAGCAGTTTCAGCGGAGGGAACATTCAGTACTTC. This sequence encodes CASSFSGGNIQYF.

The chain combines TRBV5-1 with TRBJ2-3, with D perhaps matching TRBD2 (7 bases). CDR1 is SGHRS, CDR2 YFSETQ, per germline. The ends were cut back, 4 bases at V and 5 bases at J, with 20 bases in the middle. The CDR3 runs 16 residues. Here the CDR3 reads CASSPRDGQRGDTQYF. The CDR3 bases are TGCGCCAGCAGCCCCCGGGACGGACAGCGGGGAGATACGCAGTATTTT. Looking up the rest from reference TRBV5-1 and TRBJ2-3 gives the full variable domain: KAGVTQTPRYLIKTRGQQVTLSCSPISGHRSVSWYQQTPGQGLQFLFEYFSETQRNKGNFPGRFSGRQFSNSRSEMNVSTLELGDSALYLCASSPRDGQRGDTQYFGPGTRLTVL.

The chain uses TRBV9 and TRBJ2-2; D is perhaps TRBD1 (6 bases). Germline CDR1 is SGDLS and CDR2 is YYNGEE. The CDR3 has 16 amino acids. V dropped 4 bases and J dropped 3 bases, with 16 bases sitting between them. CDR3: CASSPHSGVDTGELFF. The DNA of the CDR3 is TGTGCCAGCAGCCCACACTCAGGGGTCGACACCGGGGAGCTGTTTTTT.

CDR3 loop: CASSQPARGGPKNIQYF. Here the CDR3 DNA reads TGCGCCAGCAGCCAGCCAGCGAGGGGGGGACCCAAAAACATTCAGTACTTC. The rearrangement links TRBV4-1 to TRBJ2-4; D may be TRBD2 (7 bases). Germline loops: CDR1 MGHRA, CDR2 YSYEKL. The CDR3 runs 17 residues. Trimming stripped 3 bases from V and 2 bases from J, with 17 bases between.

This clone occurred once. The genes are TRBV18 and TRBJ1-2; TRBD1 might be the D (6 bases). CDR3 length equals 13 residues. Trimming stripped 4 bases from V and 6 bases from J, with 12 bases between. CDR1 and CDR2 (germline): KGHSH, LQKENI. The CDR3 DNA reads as TGTGCCAGCTCACAACAATCAGGGGATGGCTACACCTTC. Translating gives CASSQQSGDGYTF.

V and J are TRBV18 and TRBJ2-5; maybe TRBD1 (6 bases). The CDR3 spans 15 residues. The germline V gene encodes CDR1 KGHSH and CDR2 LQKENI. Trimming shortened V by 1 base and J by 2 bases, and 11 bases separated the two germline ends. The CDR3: CASSPLTGHQETQYF. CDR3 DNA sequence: TGTGCCAGCTCACCACTCACAGGGCATCAAGAGACCCAGTACTTC.

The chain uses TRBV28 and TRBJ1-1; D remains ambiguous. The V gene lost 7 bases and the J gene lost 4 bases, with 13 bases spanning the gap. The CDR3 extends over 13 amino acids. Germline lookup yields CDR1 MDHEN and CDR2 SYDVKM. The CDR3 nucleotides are TGTGCCAGCATCGGGCGGGTGGGCACTGAAGCTTTCTTT. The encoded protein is CASIGRVGTEAFF.

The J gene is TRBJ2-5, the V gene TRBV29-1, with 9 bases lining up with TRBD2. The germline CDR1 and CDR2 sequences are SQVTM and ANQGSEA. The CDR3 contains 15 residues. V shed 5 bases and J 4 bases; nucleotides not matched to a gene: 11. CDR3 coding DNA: TGCAGCGTTCCACCGGGACTAGCAGGGGTAGAGACCCAGTACTTC. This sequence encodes CSVPPGLAGVETQYF.

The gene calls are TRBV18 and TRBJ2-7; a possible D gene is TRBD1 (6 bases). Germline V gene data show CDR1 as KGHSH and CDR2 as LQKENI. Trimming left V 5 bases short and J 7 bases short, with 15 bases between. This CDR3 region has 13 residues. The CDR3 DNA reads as TGTGCCAGCTCATCAGGGGTCCTGCGGGAGCAGTACTTC. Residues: CASSSGVLREQYF.

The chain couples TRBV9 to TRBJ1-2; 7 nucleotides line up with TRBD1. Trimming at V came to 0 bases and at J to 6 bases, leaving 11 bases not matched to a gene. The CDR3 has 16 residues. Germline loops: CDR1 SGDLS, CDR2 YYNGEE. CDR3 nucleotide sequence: TGTGCCAGCAGCGTAGGCCAGGGGGGCAGAGAGGATGGCTACACCTTC. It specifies CASSVGQGGREDGYTF.

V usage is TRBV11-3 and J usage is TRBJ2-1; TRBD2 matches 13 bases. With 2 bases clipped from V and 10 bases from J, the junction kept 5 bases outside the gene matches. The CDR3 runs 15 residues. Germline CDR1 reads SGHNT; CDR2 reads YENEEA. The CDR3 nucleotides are TGTGCCAGCAGCTTATCACTAGCGGGAGGGATGGAGCAGTTCTTC. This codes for CASSLSLAGGMEQFF.

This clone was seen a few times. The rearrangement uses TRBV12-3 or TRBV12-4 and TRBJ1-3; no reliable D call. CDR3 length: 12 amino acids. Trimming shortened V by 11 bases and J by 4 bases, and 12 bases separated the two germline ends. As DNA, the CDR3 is TGTGCCTCAGATAATCTCGGAAACACCATATATTTT. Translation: CASDNLGNTIYF.

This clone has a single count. The CDR3 nucleotides are TGTGCCAGCAGTTACGACAGCATGAACACTGAAGCTTTCTTT. Protein product: CASSYDSMNTEAFF. This chain joins TRBV27 and TRBJ1-1; tentatively, D is TRBD1 (5 bases). Trimming shortened V by 4 bases and J by 0 bases, and 9 bases separated the two germline ends. The CDR3 length is 14 residues. Germline CDR1 and CDR2: MNHEY and SMNVEV (reference sequence).

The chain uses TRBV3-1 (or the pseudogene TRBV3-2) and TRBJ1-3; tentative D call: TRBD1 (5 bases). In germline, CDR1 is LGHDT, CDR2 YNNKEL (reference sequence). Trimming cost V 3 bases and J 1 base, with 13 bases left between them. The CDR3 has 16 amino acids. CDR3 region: CASSHFRVSSGNTIYF. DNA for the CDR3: TGTGCCAGCAGCCACTTCAGGGTTTCATCTGGAAACACCATATATTTT.

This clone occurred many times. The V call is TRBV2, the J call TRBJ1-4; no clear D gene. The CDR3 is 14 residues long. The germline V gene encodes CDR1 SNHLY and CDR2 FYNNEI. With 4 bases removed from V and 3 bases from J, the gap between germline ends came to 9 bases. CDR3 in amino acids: CASSVYLANEKLFF. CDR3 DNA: TGTGCCAGCAGTGTCTACTTGGCTAATGAAAAACTGTTTTTT.